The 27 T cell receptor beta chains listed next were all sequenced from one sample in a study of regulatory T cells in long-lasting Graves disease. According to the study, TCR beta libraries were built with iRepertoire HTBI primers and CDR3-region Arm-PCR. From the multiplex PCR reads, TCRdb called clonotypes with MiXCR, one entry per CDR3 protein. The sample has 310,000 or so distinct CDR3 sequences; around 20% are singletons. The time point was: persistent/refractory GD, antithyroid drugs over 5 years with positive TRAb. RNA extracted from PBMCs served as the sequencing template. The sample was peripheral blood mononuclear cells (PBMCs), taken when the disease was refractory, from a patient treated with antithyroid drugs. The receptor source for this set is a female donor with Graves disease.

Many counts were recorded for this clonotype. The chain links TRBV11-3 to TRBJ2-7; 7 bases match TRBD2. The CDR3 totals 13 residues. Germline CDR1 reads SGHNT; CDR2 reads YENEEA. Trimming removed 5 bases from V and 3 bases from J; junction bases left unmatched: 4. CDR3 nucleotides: TGTGCCAGCAGCCAGCGGGGCGTCTACGAGCAGTACTTC. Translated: CASSQRGVYEQYF.

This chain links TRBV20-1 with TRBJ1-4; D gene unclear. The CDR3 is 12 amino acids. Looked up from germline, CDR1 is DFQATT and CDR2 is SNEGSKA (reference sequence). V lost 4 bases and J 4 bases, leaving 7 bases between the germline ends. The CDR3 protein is CSATGLNEKLFF. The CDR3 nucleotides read TGCAGTGCTACTGGACTTAATGAAAAACTGTTTTTT.

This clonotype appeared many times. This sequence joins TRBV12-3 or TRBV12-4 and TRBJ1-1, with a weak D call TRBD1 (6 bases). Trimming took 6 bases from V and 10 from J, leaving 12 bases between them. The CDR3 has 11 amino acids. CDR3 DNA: TGTGCCAGCAGCAACAGGGTTAGAGCTTTCTTT. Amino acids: CASSNRVRAFF.

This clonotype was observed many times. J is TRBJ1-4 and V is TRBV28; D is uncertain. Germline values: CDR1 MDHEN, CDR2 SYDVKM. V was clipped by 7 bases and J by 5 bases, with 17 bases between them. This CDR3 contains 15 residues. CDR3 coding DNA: TGTGCCAGCACCTCTGAAAGGGAGCCAAATGAAAAACTGTTTTTT. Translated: CASTSEREPNEKLFF.

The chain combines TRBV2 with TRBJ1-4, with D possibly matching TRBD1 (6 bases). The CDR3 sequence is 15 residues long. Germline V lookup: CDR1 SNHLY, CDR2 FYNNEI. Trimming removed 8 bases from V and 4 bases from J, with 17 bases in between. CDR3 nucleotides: TGTGCCAGCGGGGGTGACAGGCGCCTTAATGAAAAACTGTTTTTT. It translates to CASGGDRRLNEKLFF.

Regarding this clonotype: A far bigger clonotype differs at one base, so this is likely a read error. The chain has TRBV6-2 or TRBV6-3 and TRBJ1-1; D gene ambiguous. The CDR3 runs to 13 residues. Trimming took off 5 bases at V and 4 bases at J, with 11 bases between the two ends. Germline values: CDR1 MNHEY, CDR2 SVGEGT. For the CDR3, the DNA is TGTGCCAGCAGTCTAGGGCGCTCCACTGAAGCTTTCTTT. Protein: CASSLGRSTEAFF.

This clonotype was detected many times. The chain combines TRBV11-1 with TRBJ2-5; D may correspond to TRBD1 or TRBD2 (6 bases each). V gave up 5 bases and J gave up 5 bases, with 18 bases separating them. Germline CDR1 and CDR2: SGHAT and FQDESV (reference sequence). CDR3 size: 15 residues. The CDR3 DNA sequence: TGTGCCAGCAGCCTCCTGGGGGGCCCGCGGGAGACCCAGTACTTC. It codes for CASSLLGGPRETQYF.

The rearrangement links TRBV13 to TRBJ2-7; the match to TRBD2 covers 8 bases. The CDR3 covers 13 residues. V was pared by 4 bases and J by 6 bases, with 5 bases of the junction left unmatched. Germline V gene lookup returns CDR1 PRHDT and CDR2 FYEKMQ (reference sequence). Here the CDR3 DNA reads TGTGCCAGCAGCTCGACCCGGGGGGGCGAGCAGTACTTC. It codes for CASSSTRGGEQYF.

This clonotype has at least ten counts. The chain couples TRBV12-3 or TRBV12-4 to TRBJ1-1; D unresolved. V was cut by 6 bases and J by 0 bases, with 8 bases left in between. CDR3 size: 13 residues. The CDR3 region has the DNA TGTGCCAGCAGCGTAGCTGTGAACACTGAAGCTTTCTTT. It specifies CASSVAVNTEAFF.

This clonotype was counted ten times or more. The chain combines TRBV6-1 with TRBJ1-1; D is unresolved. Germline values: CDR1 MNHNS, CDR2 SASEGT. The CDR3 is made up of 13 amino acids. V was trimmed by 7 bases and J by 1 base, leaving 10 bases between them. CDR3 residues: CASISDGNTEAFF. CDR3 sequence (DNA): TGTGCCAGCATTTCGGACGGGAACACTGAAGCTTTCTTT.

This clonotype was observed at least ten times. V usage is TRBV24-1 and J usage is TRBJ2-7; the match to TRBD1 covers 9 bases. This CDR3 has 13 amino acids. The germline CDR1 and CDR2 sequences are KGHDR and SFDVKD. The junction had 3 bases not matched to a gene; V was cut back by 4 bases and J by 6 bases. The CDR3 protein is CATSDRTGAEQYF. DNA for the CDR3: TGTGCCACCAGTGACCGGACAGGGGCCGAGCAGTACTTC.

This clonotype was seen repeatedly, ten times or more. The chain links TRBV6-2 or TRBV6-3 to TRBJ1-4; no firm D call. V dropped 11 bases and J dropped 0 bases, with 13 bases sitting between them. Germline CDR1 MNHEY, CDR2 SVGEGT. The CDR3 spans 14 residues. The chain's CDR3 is CAGSRDATNEKLFF. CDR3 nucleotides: TGTGCCGGAAGTCGAGACGCAACTAATGAAAAACTGTTTTTT.

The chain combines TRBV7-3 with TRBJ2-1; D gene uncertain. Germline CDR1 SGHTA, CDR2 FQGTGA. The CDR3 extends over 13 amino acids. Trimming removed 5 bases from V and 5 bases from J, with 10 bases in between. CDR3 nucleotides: TGTGCCAGCAGCCCCCCTCTCCACAATGAGCAGTTCTTC. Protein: CASSPPLHNEQFF.

CDR3 bases: TGTGCCATCAGGCTGACAGGGGGAAATGGAAACACCATATATTTT. As protein: CAIRLTGGNGNTIYF. This sequence joins TRBV10-3 and TRBJ1-3, with 9 positions matching TRBD1. The germline gives CDR1 ENHRY, CDR2 SYGVKD. CDR3 length equals 15 residues. V dropped 6 bases and J dropped 3; count of bases not matched to a gene: 6.

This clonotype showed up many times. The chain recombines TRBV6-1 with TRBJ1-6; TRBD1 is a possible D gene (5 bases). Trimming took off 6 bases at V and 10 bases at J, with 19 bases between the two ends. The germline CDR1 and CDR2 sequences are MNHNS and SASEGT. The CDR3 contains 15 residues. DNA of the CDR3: TGTGCCAGCAGACGGGGGGTTAGGGGAGACTCACCCCTCCACTTT. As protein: CASRRGVRGDSPLHF.

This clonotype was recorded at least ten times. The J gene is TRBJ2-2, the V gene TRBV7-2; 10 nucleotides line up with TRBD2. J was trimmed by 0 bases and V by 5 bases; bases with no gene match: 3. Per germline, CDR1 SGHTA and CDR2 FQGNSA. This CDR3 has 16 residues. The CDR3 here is CASSRGLAANTGELFF. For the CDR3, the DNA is TGTGCCAGCAGCCGAGGACTAGCGGCGAACACCGGGGAGCTGTTTTTT.

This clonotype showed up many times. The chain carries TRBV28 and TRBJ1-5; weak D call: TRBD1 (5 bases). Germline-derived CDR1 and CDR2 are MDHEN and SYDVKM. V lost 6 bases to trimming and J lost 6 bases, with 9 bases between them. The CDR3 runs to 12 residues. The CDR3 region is CASRSGGQPQHF. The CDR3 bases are TGTGCCAGCAGGTCTGGGGGTCAGCCCCAGCATTTT.

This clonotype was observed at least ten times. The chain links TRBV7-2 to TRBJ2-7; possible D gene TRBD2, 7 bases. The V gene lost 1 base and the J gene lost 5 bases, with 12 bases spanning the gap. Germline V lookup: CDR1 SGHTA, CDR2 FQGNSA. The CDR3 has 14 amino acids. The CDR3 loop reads CASSLDRGADEQYF. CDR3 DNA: TGTGCCAGCAGCTTAGATCGGGGGGCCGACGAGCAGTACTTC.

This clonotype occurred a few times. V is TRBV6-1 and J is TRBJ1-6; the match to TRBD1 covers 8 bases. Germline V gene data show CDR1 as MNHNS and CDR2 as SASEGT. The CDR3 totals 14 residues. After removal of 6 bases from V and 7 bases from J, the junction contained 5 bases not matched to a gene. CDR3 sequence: CASSRDRRNSPLHF. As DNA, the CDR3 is TGTGCCAGCAGCCGGGACAGGAGAAATTCACCCCTCCACTTT.

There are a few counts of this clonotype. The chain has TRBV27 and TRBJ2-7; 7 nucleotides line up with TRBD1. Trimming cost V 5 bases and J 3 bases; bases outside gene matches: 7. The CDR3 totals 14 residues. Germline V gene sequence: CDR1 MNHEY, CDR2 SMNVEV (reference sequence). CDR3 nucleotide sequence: TGTGCCAGCAGTCAAGGGGGCAATTTCTACGAGCAGTACTTC. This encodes CASSQGGNFYEQYF.

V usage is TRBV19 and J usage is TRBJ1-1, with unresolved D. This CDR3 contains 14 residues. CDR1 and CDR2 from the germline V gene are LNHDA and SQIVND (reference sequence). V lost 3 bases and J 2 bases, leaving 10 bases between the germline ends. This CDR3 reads CASSIVGRNTEAFF. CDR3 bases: TGTGCCAGTAGTATCGTGGGTCGTAACACTGAAGCTTTCTTT.

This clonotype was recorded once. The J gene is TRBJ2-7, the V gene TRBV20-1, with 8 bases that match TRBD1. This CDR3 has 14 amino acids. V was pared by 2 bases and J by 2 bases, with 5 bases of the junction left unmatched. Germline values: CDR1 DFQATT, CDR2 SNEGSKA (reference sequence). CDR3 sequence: CSARTGTGAYEQYF. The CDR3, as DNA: TGCAGTGCTAGAACCGGGACAGGTGCCTACGAGCAGTACTTC.

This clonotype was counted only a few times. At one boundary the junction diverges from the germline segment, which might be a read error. CDR3 bases: TGTACCAGCAGCTTAGCGCGGTCTAGCGGGACGTACCAAGAGACCCAGTACTTC. Translating it yields CTSSLARSSGTYQETQYF. The chain recombines TRBV7-6 with TRBJ2-5; TRBD2 matches 9 bases. CDR1 and CDR2 (germline): SGHVS, FNYEAQ. The CDR3 consists of 18 residues.

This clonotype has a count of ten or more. CDR3 in DNA: TGTGCCAGCAGTGGACAGGGATTCACCGGGGAGCTGTTTTTT. Translated, it gives CASSGQGFTGELFF. V gene TRBV2 combines with J gene TRBJ2-2; 7 bases align to TRBD1. The CDR3 covers 14 residues. V lost 4 bases, J lost 4 bases, and 3 bases stayed unmatched. Germline-derived CDR1 and CDR2 are SNHLY and FYNNEI.

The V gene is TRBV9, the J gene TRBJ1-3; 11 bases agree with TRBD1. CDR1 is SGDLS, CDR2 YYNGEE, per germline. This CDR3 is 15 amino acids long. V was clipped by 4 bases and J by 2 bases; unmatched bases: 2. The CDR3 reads CASSPGQGAGNTIYF. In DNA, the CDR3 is TGTGCCAGCAGCCCGGGACAGGGGGCTGGAAACACCATATATTTT.

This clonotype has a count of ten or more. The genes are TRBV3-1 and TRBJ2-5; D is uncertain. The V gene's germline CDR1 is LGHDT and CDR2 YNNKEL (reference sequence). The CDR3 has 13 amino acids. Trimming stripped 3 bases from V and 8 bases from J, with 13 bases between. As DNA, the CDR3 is TGTGCCAGCAGCCAGAACGGTCCATTAACCCAGTACTTC. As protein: CASSQNGPLTQYF.

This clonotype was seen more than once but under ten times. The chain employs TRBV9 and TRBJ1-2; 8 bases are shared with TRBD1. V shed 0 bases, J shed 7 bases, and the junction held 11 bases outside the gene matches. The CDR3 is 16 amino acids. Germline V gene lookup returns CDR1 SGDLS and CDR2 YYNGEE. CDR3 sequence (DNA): TGTGCCAGCAGCGTAGCTCGGACAGGGTTAATTCGTGGCTACACCTTC. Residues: CASSVARTGLIRGYTF.